The entry that follows covers one T cell receptor (beta chain) sequence. A read error may account for a junction end that differs from germline. This specimen comes from a study of blood T cells in healthy people across ages. Germline loops: CDR1 SGHRS, CDR2 YFSETQ. This CDR3 has 13 amino acids. The authors ran a second PCR of about 6 to 11 cycles using a sample-barcoded 5' primer and a J-beta primer mix. TCRdb redid the calling of the 5' RACE reads with MiXCR, one entry per CDR3 protein. The sample lists some 670,000 distinct CDR3 sequences, around 52% occurring once. The sequence came from a woman at least 80 years old in good health. The J gene is TRBJ2-5, the V gene TRBV5-1; no clear D. The sequencing input was blood. The chain's CDR3 is CASRTDVQGTQYF. The DNA for the CDR3 is TGCGCCAGCAGGACCGACGTCCAAGGGACCCAGTACTTC.